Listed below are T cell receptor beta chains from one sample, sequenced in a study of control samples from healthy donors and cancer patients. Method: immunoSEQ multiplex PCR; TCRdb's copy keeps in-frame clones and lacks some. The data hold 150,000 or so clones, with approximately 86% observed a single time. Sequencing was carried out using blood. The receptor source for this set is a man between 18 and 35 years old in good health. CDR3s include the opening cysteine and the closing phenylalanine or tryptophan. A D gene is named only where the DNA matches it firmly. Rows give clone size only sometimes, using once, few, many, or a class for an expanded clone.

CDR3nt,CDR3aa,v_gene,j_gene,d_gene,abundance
TGTGCCAGCAGCTTAGTCAGTACAGAAGACACCGGGGAGCTGTTTTTT,CASSLVSTEDTGELFF,TRBV7-2,TRBJ2-2,NA,NA
TGTGCCAGCAGTGAAGCTTTAGGGTCGGGGGCCAACGTCCTGACTTTC,CASSEALGSGANVLTF,TRBV6-1,TRBJ2-6,NA,NA
TGTGCCAGCAGCCATGGACAGGGGTACGAGCAGTACTTC,CASSHGQGYEQYF,TRBV3-1/TRBV3-2,TRBJ2-7,TRBD1,once
TGTGCCAGCAGTTTCACCCGGGACACAAAGCGGTACAATGAGCAGTTCTTC,CASSFTRDTKRYNEQFF,TRBV7-9,TRBJ2-1,NA,NA
TGTGCCAGCAGCCTGGACAGGGTGGGGGGCTTATCTGGAAACACCATATATTTT,CASSLDRVGGLSGNTIYF,TRBV5-6,TRBJ1-3,TRBD1,NA
TGTGCCAGCAGTCTAGACCGGGCGGGGGCCTCCTACAATGAGCAGTTCTTC,CASSLDRAGASYNEQFF,TRBV28,TRBJ2-1,NA,NA
TGTGCCAGCAGTGATTATCTGAAGGGCCATTCACCCCTCCACTTT,CASSDYLKGHSPLHF,TRBV6-1,TRBJ1-6,NA,NA
TGCGCCAGCAGCCAAGATCCGACAGGGGAAACTTCACCCCTCCACTTT,CASSQDPTGETSPLHF,TRBV4-3,TRBJ1-6,TRBD1,NA
TGTGCCAGCAGCTTAGGTCTTGGGGACAGGGAAGAGACCCAGTACTTC,CASSLGLGDREETQYF,TRBV11-3,TRBJ2-5,TRBD1,NA
TGTGCCAGCTCACCCAAAGGACAGGGGGGCGGCTACACCTTC,CASSPKGQGGGYTF,TRBV18,TRBJ1-2,TRBD1,NA
TGCGCCAGCAGCCAAGCAACTGGGCCCCTATACGAGCAGTACTTC,CASSQATGPLYEQYF,TRBV4-1,TRBJ2-7,NA,NA
TGTGCCAGCAGCCTCGCCGGGGAGCTGTTTTTT,CASSLAGELFF,TRBV7-2,TRBJ2-2,NA,few
TGTGCCAGCAGGCGGGACAGCAATCAGCCCCAGCATTTT,CASRRDSNQPQHF,TRBV6-5,TRBJ1-5,NA,few
TGTGCCAGCAGCTTGGGGCAGGGCAACTATGGCTACACCTTC,CASSLGQGNYGYTF,TRBV5-4,TRBJ1-2,NA,NA
TGTGCCAGCAGCAACTCCGCTAGCGGGGGGCAGAACATTCAGTACTTC,CASSNSASGGQNIQYF,TRBV7-2,TRBJ2-4,TRBD2,NA
TGTGCCAGCAGTTTGGCTCCCAACAGGGTAGTCGACGAGCAGTACTTC,CASSLAPNRVVDEQYF,TRBV28,TRBJ2-7,NA,NA
TGTGCCAGCAGCCAAGATCTGGCAGATACGCAGTATTTT,CASSQDLADTQYF,TRBV3-1/TRBV3-2,TRBJ2-3,NA,NA
TGTGCCAGCAGCCCGGGACAGGTCAGAGATACGCAGTATTTT,CASSPGQVRDTQYF,TRBV14,TRBJ2-3,TRBD1,NA
TGTGCCAGCACCCTCGGGAGGGGTAATGAAAAACTGTTTTTT,CASTLGRGNEKLFF,TRBV7-6,TRBJ1-4,NA,NA
TGTGCCAGCAGCTTAGGAGGGGACCAAGAGACCCAGTACTTC,CASSLGGDQETQYF,TRBV7-2,TRBJ2-5,NA,NA
TGTGCCAGCAGCTCACCGGGACAGGGGAACAATGAGCAGTTCTTC,CASSSPGQGNNEQFF,TRBV7-3,TRBJ2-1,TRBD1,NA